The 3 T cell receptor beta chains reported below all come from one sample, sequenced in a study of T cell changes during pregnancy in multiple sclerosis. TCRdb's table, derived via immunoSEQ multiplex PCR, lists solely in-frame clones and lacks some. This table holds about 66,000 clones, about nine tenths found once. Here the sequenced sample was peripheral blood, taken in the third trimester of pregnancy. These receptors were collected from a female donor with multiple sclerosis, enrolled in a pregnancy study.

The chain carries TRBV30 and TRBJ2-7, with 14 positions matching TRBD2. The J segment lost 5 bases and the V segment lost 1 base, leaving 1 base of the junction unmatched. There are 14 residues in the CDR3. CDR1 GTSNPN and CDR2 SVGIG come from the germline V gene (reference sequence). The CDR3 bases are TGTGCCTGGAGTGCGGGACTAGCGGGAGACGAGCAGTACTTC. As protein: CAWSAGLAGDEQYF.

The V gene is TRBV6-4, the J gene TRBJ2-2; D gene uncertain. Germline assignment: CDR1 MRHNA and CDR2 SNTAGT. V lost 4 bases and J lost 4, with 16 bases in between. CDR3 size: 16 residues. CDR3 nucleotide sequence: TGTGCCAGCAGTGGTCATATAAACAGACGCACCGGGGAGCTGTTTTTT. Encoded protein: CASSGHINRRTGELFF.

The J gene is TRBJ1-1, the V gene TRBV29-1; D is unresolved. CDR1 and CDR2 (germline): SQVTM, ANQGSEA. This CDR3 has 14 residues. V lost 4 bases, J lost 3 bases, and 15 bases lay in between. CDR3: CSVVLMGMDTEAFF. The CDR3 coding sequence is TGCAGCGTTGTTTTGATGGGCATGGACACTGAAGCTTTCTTT. Full variable domain (remainder filled in from reference TRBV29-1 and TRBJ1-1): SAVISQKPSRDICQRGTSLTIQCQVDSQVTMMFWYRQQPGQSLTLIATANQGSEATYESGFVIDKFPISRPNLTFSTLTVSNMSPEDSSIYLCSVVLMGMDTEAFFGQGTRLTVV.